This TCR beta chain is from a study of cytomegalovirus exposure and HLA in healthy donors. Study conclusions and caveats: As immune exposure information, only CMV serostatus was available. About 90% or about 30% of the time was how often most TCR beta V segments were productive, according to an earlier analysis. Across donors, most TCRs were seen rarely, yet some public ones were widespread. There were three CMV-associated chains whose specificity for CMV antigens was confirmed in vitro.

The germline gives CDR1 ENHRY, CDR2 SYGVKD. V was pared by 10 bases and J by 3 bases, with 14 bases of the junction left unmatched. This CDR3 contains 16 residues. As regards this clone: Its specificity is unknown.

The primer mix had 60 Vbeta and 13 Jbeta primers. The data were produced by immunoSEQ multiplex PCR, yet TCRdb's version contains in-frame clones alone and is incomplete. The sample holds tens of thousands of clones; roughly 67% are singletons and the top ten take roughly 7.6%. The J gene is TRBJ2-7, the V gene TRBV10-3, with 11 bases fitting TRBD2. The clonotype comes from a man aged 35 to 55 in good health and CMV-seropositive. Sequenced: PBMCs. This CDR3 is CATTSSGRHVNYEQYF. The CDR3 nucleotides read TGTGCCACCACGTCTAGCGGGAGGCATGTGAACTACGAGCAGTACTTC.